Below, 13 T cell receptor beta chains from the same sample are listed, as sequenced in a study of blood T cells in healthy people across ages. A second PCR of 7 to 11 cycles used a sample-barcoded 5' primer and a J-beta primer mix. TCRdb analysed the 5' RACE reads with MiXCR anew, one entry per CDR3 protein. In the table there are some 760,000 distinct CDR3 sequences, 20% to 25% of which are singletons. The same sample was also studied in work on T cells of mothers and their children.

The sample consisted of blood. Receptor source: a boy younger than 18 in good health.

This chain joins TRBV12-3 or TRBV12-4 and TRBJ2-2; D is possibly TRBD1 (6 bases). Trimming left V 5 bases short and J 6 bases short, with 19 bases between. This CDR3 region has 16 residues. CDR3 region: CASSPNLQGMAGELFF. CDR3 nucleotide sequence: TGTGCCAGCAGTCCCAACTTACAGGGTATGGCCGGGGAGCTGTTTTTT.

This chain uses TRBV25-1 with TRBJ2-7; D is uncertain. Trimming took 5 bases from V and 5 from J, leaving 16 bases between them. The CDR3 sequence is 14 residues long. Germline-derived CDR1 and CDR2 are MGHDK and SYGVNS. Here the CDR3 reads CASSLIGPGDEQYF. CDR3 sequence (DNA): TGTGCCAGCAGTCTCATTGGTCCGGGTGACGAGCAGTACTTC.

This clonotype has more than one count but fewer than ten. This rearrangement joins TRBV5-1 to TRBJ2-7; TRBD1 aligns across 8 bases. CDR3 length: 16 amino acids. V lost 1 base to trimming and J lost 7 bases; unmatched junction nucleotides: 13. CDR1 and CDR2 from the germline V gene are SGHRS and YFSETQ. The DNA for the CDR3 is TGCGCCAGCAGCTTGTCTTTGACAGGGGACCCGGGGGAGCAGTACTTC. Encoded protein: CASSLSLTGDPGEQYF.

The chain links TRBV20-1 to TRBJ2-2; TRBD1 aligns across 9 bases. Germline V CDR1 and CDR2: DFQATT, SNEGSKA (reference sequence). Unmatched junction bases numbered 6, after V lost 0 bases and J lost 4 bases. The CDR3 loop spans 16 amino acids. The CDR3 nucleotides read TGCAGTGCTAGAGACTCGGACAGGGGAGGCACCGGGGAGCTGTTTTTT. This encodes CSARDSDRGGTGELFF.

The rearrangement links TRBV12-3 or TRBV12-4 to TRBJ2-5; D is possibly TRBD2 (6 bases). V dropped 3 bases and J dropped 3 bases, with 20 bases sitting between them. This CDR3 region has 17 residues. CDR3: CASSFRGLTADEETQYF. The CDR3 region has the DNA TGTGCCAGCAGTTTTCGTGGACTAACTGCCGATGAAGAGACCCAGTACTTC.

V gene TRBV30 combines with J gene TRBJ1-1; D might be TRBD1 (6 bases). Trimming removed 4 bases from V and 7 bases from J, with 10 bases in between. Germline values: CDR1 GTSNPN, CDR2 SVGIG (reference sequence). This CDR3 has 11 amino acids. In nucleotides, the CDR3 is TGTGCCTGGAAGGAGGACAGTGAAGCTTTCTTT. Its translation is CAWKEDSEAFF. Full variable domain (outside the CDR3, taken from reference TRBV30 and TRBJ1-1): SQTIHQWPATLVQPVGSPLSLECTVEGTSNPNLYWYRQAAGRGLQLLFYSVGIGQISSEVPQNLSASRPQDRQFILSSKKLLLSDSGFYLCAWKEDSEAFFGQGTRLTVV.

This clonotype appeared once. V gene TRBV30 combines with J gene TRBJ1-4, with 7 positions matching TRBD1. This CDR3 spans 15 amino acids. V dropped 1 base and J dropped 7; count of bases not matched to a gene: 9. Germline CDR1 is GTSNPN and CDR2 is SVGIG (reference sequence). CDR3 in DNA: TGTGCCTGGAGTGAGAACAGGGGAGGTCGTGAAAAACTGTTTTTT. Its translation: CAWSENRGGREKLFF. Full variable domain (remainder filled in from reference TRBV30 and TRBJ1-4): SQTIHQWPATLVQPVGSPLSLECTVEGTSNPNLYWYRQAAGRGLQLLFYSVGIGQISSEVPQNLSASRPQDRQFILSSKKLLLSDSGFYLCAWSENRGGREKLFFGSGTQLSVL.

This clonotype occurred a few times. The chain couples TRBV7-2 to TRBJ2-2; D is unclear. V was pared by 1 base and J by 5 bases, with 11 bases between. This CDR3 is 15 amino acids long. Per germline, CDR1 SGHTA and CDR2 FQGNSA. DNA for the CDR3: TGTGCCAGCAGCTTAGTAGCCCCCGGTACCGGGGAGCTGTTTTTT. Protein: CASSLVAPGTGELFF.

The CDR3 bases are TGCGCCAGCAGCCGGACTAGCGTACAAGAGACCCAGTACTTC. Its translation: CASSRTSVQETQYF. The chain links TRBV4-1 to TRBJ2-5; 9 bases map to TRBD2. V lost 4 bases, J lost 2 bases, and 2 bases stayed unmatched. Per the germline V gene, CDR1 is MGHRA and CDR2 is YSYEKL. The length of the CDR3 is 14 residues.

This clonotype came up a few times. The V call is TRBV5-1, the J call TRBJ2-1; 8 nucleotides align to TRBD1. The V and J ends lost 5 bases and 0 bases, in that order; junction bases with no gene match: 4. CDR1 and CDR2 from the germline V gene are SGHRS and YFSETQ. The CDR3 totals 15 residues. The CDR3: CASSYTGGSYNEQFF. In DNA, the CDR3 is TGCGCCAGCAGTTATACAGGGGGCTCCTACAATGAGCAGTTCTTC.

The gene calls are TRBV15 and TRBJ2-1; TRBD1 is a possible D gene (5 bases). Germline V gene lookup returns CDR1 LNHNV and CDR2 YYDKDF (reference sequence). The CDR3 runs to 18 residues. The V end lost 0 bases, the J end lost 3 bases, and 18 bases lay between the germline ends. The CDR3 bases are TGTGCCACCAGCAGAGAAGAAGGGGTGGGCAGGAGCTACAATGAGCAGTTCTTC. As protein: CATSREEGVGRSYNEQFF.

This clonotype was seen a few times. The CDR3 bases are TGCAGTGCTCTGCGCAGGGGCACCGGGGAGCTGTTTTTT. Protein sequence: CSALRRGTGELFF. The gene calls are TRBV20-1 and TRBJ2-2, with D maybe TRBD1 (6 bases). V lost 5 bases to trimming and J lost 4 bases, with 11 bases between them. Germline CDR1 DFQATT, CDR2 SNEGSKA (reference sequence). This CDR3 spans 13 amino acids.

V usage is TRBV5-1 and J usage is TRBJ1-4; 8 nucleotides line up with TRBD1. In germline, CDR1 is SGHRS, CDR2 YFSETQ. The V segment lost 4 bases and the J segment 8 bases; nucleotides outside the gene matches: 7. The CDR3 is 14 residues long. The CDR3 here is CASSLDRGAEKLFF. The CDR3, as DNA: TGCGCCAGCAGCCTCGACAGGGGAGCGGAAAAACTGTTTTTT.